This TCR beta chain came from a study of T cells in Graves' hyperthyroidism and ophthalmopathy. The patients, who ranged from 18 to 65 in age, presented with newly diagnosed hyperthyroidism lasting under 2 months. Germline V CDR1 and CDR2: MGHRA, YSYEKL. The CDR3 sequence is 15 residues long. Germline trimming cut 4 bases from V and 0 bases from J; bases unmatched to any gene: 5. Study-wide points: Most expanded thyroid clonotypes above 0.001 recurred in blood. Ophthalmopathy was distinguished from stable hyperthyroidism by 13 V-J signatures.

What was amplified from RNA transcripts were TCR beta CDR3 regions. The study used the HTBI primer set for a first-round RT-PCR of the TCR CDR3. TCRdb analysed the multiplex PCR reads with MiXCR anew, one entry per CDR3 protein. The table has 300,000 to 400,000 distinct CDR3 sequences, approximately 18% seen once. As to this clonotype: The antigen is unknown.

The rearrangement joins TRBV4-1 to TRBJ1-2; 7 bases fit TRBD1. The sequence was collected from a woman in her 50s with Graves' hyperthyroidism. The source material was blood. The DNA of the CDR3 is TGCGCCAGCAGCCGAGGGGGCCAAGCTAACTATGGCTACACCTTC. Its translation is CASSRGGQANYGYTF.